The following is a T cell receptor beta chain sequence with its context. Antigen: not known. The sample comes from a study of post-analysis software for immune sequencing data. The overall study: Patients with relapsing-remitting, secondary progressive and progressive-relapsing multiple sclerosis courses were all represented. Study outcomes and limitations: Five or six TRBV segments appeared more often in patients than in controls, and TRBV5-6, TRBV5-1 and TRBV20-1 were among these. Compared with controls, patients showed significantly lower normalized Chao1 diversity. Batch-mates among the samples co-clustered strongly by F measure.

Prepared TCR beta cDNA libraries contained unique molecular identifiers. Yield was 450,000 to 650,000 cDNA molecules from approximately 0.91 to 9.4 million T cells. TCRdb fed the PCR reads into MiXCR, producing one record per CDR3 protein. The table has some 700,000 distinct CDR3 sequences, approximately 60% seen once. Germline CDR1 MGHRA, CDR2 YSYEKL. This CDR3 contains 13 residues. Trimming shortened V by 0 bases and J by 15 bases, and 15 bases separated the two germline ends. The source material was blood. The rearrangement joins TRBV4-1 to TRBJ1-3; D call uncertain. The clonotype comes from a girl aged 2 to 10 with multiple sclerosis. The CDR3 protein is CASSQDDPPTSYF. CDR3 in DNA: TGCGCCAGCAGCCAAGATGACCCTCCCACCTCATATTTT.